This T cell receptor (beta chain) was sequenced during a study of shared clonotypes between healthy human individuals. Of note for this clone: Its antigen remains unknown.

Germline V gene data show CDR1 as SGHRS and CDR2 as YFSETQ. Trimming left V 4 bases short and J 3 bases short, with 16 bases between. The CDR3 contains 15 residues. Study-level findings and limits: Naive CD4 clonotypes were shared across several donors at roughly 5%. Generation probabilities were higher for clonotypes shared across all four sorted-subset donors than for unshared ones.

Produced via immunoSEQ multiplex PCR; TCRdb's table is partial and in-frame only. The repertoire holds some 2,500,000 clones, with about nine tenths as singletons. Naive CD4+ cells were CD45RA-selected; the remaining cells were memory. This chain links TRBV5-1 with TRBJ1-2; D uncertain. The sequence derives from a man aged 18 to 29 in good health. Some clones in this sample may be carry-over from other donors' samples. Sequenced sample: naive CD4+ T cells from PBMCs. The subset here: CD45RA+ positively selected. This CDR3 is CASSPDPHGDYGYTF. DNA for the CDR3: TGCGCCAGCAGCCCCGATCCCCATGGGGACTATGGCTACACCTTC.